This paragraph covers one TCR beta chain sequence. The CDR3 is 14 residues long. The V end was cut by 1 base, the J end by 5 bases, with 11 bases between. In germline, CDR1 is SGHDN, CDR2 FVKESK. Original processing notes: Reference gene primer amplification in the assay estimated nucleated cell counts. The data were produced by immunoSEQ multiplex PCR, yet TCRdb's version contains in-frame clones alone and is incomplete. The DNA gave D and trimming, while V, J and clone size come from that table. The table lists approximately 69,000 clones, less than 75% of them singletons, with approximately 20% in the top ten. This record belongs to a study of blood T cell repertoires in COVID-19. Study as a whole: Samples taken during acute and convalescent COVID-19 were collected in the United States, Italy and Spain. Nucleic acid was either cDNA or gDNA, and it came from T cells, B-cell-depleted T cells, or PBMCs.

V and J are TRBV14 and TRBJ1-1; D call uncertain. This TCR came from a man aged 55 to 70 with acute or convalescent COVID-19. The specimen sequenced was peripheral blood. CDR3 protein: CASSQVQAVTEAFF. As DNA, the CDR3 is TGTGCCAGCAGCCAAGTGCAGGCAGTGACTGAAGCTTTCTTT.